This entry is about one T cell receptor (beta chain). Its antigen is not known. This entry comes from a study of cytomegalovirus exposure and HLA in healthy donors. The PCR used 60 Vbeta and 13 Jbeta primers. The repertoire was sequenced with immunoSEQ multiplex PCR; TCRdb's copy has only in-frame clones and lacks some. The table lists tens of thousands of clones. Study findings and constraints: Earlier analysis yielded a pattern in which most TCR beta V segments were productive about 90% or about 30% of the time. The study recorded around 160 TCR beta chains that were cytomegalovirus-associated.

The CDR3 consists of 16 residues. Germline CDR1 reads SGHRS; CDR2 reads YFSETQ. Trimming cost V 4 bases and J 5 bases, with 19 bases left between them. The origin of this receptor is a man aged 25 to 40 in good health and CMV-seropositive. Material for sequencing was PBMCs. The genes are TRBV5-1 and TRBJ1-5, with D maybe TRBD1 (5 bases). Here the CDR3 reads CASSPALGPPHQPQHF. CDR3 coding DNA: TGCGCCAGCAGCCCCGCTTTGGGGCCACCCCATCAGCCCCAGCATTTT.